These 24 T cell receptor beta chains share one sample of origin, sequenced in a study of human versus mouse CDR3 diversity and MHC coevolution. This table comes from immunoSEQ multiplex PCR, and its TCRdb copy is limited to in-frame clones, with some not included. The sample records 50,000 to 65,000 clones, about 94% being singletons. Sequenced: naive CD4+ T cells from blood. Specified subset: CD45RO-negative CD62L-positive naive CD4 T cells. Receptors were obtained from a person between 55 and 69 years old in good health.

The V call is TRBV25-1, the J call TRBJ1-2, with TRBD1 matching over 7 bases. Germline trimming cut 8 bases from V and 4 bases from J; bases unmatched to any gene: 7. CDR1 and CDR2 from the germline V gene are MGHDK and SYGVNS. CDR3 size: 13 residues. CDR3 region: CASGRDSVYGYTF. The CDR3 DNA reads TGTGCCAGCGGCAGGGACAGCGTCTATGGCTACACCTTC.

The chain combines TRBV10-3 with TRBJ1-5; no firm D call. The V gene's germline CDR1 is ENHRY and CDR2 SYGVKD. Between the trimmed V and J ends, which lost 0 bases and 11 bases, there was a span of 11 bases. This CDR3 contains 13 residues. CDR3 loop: CAISESSRVTQHF. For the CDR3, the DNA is TGTGCCATCAGTGAGTCTTCCCGGGTGACCCAGCATTTT.

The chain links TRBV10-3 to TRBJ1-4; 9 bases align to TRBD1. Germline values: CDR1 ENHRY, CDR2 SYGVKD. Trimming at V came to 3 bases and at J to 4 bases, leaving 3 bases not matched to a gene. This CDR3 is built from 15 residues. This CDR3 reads CAISDPGQGNEKLFF. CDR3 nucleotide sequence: TGTGCCATCAGTGATCCGGGACAGGGTAATGAAAAACTGTTTTTT.

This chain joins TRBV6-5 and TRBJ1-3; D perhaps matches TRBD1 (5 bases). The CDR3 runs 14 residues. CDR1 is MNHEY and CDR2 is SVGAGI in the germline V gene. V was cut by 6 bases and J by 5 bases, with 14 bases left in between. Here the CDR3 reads CASRPGLERNTIYF. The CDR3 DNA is TGTGCCAGCAGACCAGGGCTTGAGCGAAACACCATATATTTT.

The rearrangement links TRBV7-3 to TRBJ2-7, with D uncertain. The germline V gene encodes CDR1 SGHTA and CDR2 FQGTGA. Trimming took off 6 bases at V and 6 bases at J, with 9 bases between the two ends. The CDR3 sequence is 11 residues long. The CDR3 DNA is TGTGCCAGCAGGCTCTCTACCGAGCAGTACTTC. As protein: CASRLSTEQYF.

The CDR3 DNA reads TGTGCCAGCAGCGATACAGGGGGTGGCTATGGCTACACCTTC. Translation: CASSDTGGGYGYTF. This chain links TRBV7-3 with TRBJ1-2; 8 bases are a match to TRBD1. Germline V lookup: CDR1 SGHTA, CDR2 FQGTGA. With 5 bases clipped from V and 4 bases from J, the junction kept 6 bases outside the gene matches. This CDR3 contains 14 residues. Using reference TRBV7-3 and TRBJ1-2 for the parts outside the CDR3, the full variable domain is GAGVSQTPSNKVTEKGKYVELRCDPISGHTALYWYRQSLGQGPEFLIYFQGTGAADDSGLPNDRFFAVRPEGSVSTLKIQRTERGDSAVYLCASSDTGGGYGYTFGSGTRLTVV.

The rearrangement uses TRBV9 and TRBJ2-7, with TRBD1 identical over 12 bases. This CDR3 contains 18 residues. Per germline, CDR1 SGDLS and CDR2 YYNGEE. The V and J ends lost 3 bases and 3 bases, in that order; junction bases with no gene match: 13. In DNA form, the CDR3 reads TGTGCCAGCAGCGGTCTCCGTGGAGGGACAGGGGGCAACTACGAGCAGTACTTC. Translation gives CASSGLRGGTGGNYEQYF.

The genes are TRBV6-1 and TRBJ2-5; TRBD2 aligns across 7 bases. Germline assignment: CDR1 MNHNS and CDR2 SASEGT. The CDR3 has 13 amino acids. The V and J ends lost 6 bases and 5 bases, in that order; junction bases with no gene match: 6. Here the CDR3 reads CASSWTSDETQYF. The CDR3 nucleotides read TGTGCCAGCAGCTGGACTAGTGATGAGACCCAGTACTTC.

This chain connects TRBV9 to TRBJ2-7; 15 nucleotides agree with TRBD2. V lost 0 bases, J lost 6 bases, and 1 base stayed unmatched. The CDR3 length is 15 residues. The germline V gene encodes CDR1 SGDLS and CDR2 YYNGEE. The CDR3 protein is CASSVGTSGRAEQYF. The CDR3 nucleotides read TGTGCCAGCAGCGTAGGGACTAGCGGGAGGGCCGAGCAGTACTTC.

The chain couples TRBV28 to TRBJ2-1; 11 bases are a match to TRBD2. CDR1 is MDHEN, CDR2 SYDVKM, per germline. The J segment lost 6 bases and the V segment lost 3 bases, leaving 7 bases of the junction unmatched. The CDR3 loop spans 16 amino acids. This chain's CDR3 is CASSFVAGGGGNEQFF. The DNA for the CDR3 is TGTGCCAGCAGTTTTGTAGCGGGAGGGGGGGGCAATGAGCAGTTCTTC.

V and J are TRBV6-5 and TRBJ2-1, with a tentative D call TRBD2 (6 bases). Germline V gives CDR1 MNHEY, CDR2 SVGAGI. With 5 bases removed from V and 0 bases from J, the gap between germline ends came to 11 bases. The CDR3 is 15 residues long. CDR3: CASSGTFPSYNEQFF. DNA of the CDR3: TGTGCCAGCAGTGGGACTTTCCCCTCCTACAATGAGCAGTTCTTC.

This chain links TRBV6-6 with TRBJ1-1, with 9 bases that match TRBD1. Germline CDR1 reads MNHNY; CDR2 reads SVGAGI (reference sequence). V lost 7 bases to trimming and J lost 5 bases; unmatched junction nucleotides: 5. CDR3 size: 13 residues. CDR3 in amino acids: CASKMTGGTEAFF. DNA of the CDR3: TGTGCCAGCAAGATGACAGGGGGGACTGAAGCTTTCTTT.

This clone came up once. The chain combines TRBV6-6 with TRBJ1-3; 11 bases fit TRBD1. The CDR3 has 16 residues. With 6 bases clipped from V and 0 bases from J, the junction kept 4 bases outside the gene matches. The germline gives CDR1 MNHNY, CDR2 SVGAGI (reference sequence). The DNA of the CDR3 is TGTGCCAGCAGCTGGGACAGGGGGAGCTCTGGAAACACCATATATTTT. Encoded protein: CASSWDRGSSGNTIYF.

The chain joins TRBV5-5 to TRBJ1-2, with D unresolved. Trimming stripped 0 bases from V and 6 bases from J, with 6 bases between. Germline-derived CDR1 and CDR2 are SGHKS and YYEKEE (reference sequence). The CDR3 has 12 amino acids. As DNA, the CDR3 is TGTGCCAGCAGCTTGGTCGGAGATGGCTACACCTTC. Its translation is CASSLVGDGYTF.

The DNA for the CDR3 is TGCGCCAGCAGTGAGGCCCCCGGGGGGCTGGGCACTGAAGCTTTCTTT. The encoded protein is CASSEAPGGLGTEAFF. The V gene is TRBV10-2, the J gene TRBJ1-1; D is perhaps TRBD1 (6 bases). With 2 bases removed from V and 4 bases from J, the gap between germline ends came to 17 bases. CDR1 is WSHSY and CDR2 is SAAADI in the germline V gene. The CDR3 length is 16 residues.

In DNA, the CDR3 is TGCGCCAGCGGAGTAAAGGACAGGGGATATATCTACGAGCAGTACTTC. It yields the protein CASGVKDRGYIYEQYF. V gene TRBV10-2 combines with J gene TRBJ2-7, with 9 positions matching TRBD1. With V trimmed by 8 bases and J by 3 bases, 14 bases remained unmatched. Germline V gene data show CDR1 as WSHSY and CDR2 as SAAADI. This CDR3 region has 16 residues.

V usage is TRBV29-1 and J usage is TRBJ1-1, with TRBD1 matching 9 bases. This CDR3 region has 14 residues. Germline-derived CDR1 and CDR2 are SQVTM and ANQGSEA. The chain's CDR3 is CRVTGGGGNTEAFF. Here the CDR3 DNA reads TGCAGAGTAACAGGGGGCGGTGGGAACACTGAAGCTTTCTTT.

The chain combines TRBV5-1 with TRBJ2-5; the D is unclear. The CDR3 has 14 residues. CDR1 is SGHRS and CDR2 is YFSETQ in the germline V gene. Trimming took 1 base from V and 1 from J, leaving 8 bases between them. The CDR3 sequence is CASSLIDSQETQYF. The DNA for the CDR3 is TGCGCCAGCAGCTTGATCGACTCCCAAGAGACCCAGTACTTC.

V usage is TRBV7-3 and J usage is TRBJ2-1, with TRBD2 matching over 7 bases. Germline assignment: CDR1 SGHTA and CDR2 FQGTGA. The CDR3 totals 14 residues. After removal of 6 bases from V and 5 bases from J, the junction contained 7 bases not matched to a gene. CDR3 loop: CASREASGDNEQFF. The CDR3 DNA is TGTGCCAGCAGGGAGGCTAGCGGAGACAATGAGCAGTTCTTC.

The CDR3 DNA reads as TGTGCCAGCAGTAGAGGACAGCCTAATGAAAAACTGTTTTTT. Residues: CASSRGQPNEKLFF. This chain connects TRBV2 to TRBJ1-4; perhaps TRBD1 as D (6 bases). V lost 5 bases and J 3 bases, leaving 10 bases between the germline ends. The germline V gene has CDR1 SNHLY and CDR2 FYNNEI. The CDR3 sequence is 14 residues long.

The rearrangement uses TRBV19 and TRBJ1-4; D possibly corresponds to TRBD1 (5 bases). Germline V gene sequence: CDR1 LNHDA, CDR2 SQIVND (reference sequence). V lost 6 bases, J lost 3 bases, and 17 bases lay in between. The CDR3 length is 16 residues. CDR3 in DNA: TGTGCCAGTAGCGCGGGGTGGGGCATGCCTAATGAAAAACTGTTTTTT. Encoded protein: CASSAGWGMPNEKLFF. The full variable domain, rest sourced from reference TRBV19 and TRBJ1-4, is DGGITQSPKYLFRKEGQNVTLSCEQNLNHDAMYWYRQDPGQGLRLIYYSQIVNDFQKGDIAEGYSVSREKKESFPLTVTSAQKNPTAFYLCASSAGWGMPNEKLFFGSGTQLSVL.

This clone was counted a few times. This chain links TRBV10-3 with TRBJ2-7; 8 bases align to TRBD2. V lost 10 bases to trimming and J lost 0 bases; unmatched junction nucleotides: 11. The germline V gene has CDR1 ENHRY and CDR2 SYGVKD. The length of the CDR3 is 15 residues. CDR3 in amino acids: CATARTSTDSYEQYF. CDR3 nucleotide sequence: TGTGCCACCGCCCGGACTAGCACCGACTCCTACGAGCAGTACTTC.

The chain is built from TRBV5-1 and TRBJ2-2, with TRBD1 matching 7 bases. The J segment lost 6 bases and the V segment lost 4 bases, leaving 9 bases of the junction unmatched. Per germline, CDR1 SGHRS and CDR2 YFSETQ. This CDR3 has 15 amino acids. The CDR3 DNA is TGCGCCAGCAGCCGGACAGGTGAGGCCTCCGGGGAGCTGTTTTTT. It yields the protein CASSRTGEASGELFF.

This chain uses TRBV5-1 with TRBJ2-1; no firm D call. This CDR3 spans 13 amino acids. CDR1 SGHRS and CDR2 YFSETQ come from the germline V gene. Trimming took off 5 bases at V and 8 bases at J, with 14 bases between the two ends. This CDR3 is CASSSRATDEQFF. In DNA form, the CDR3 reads TGCGCCAGCAGTAGCCGCGCCACGGATGAGCAGTTCTTC.